A single sample is the source of the 17 T cell receptor beta chains below, sequenced in a study of a mutant IDH1 vaccine in newly diagnosed glioma. No antigen is known for these receptors. The table came from immunoSEQ multiplex PCR; TCRdb's copy has only in-frame clones and leaves some out. Seen here are tens of thousands of clones, 80% observed once, and the top ten hold 6.2%. Documented time point: week 23, last vaccination. Every single dose of the vaccine, 300 ug of mutant IDH1 20-mer peptide, came with topical imiquimod. The sample here was PBMCs, taken from a glioma patient whose treatment included an IDH1 peptide vaccine. The origin of the receptors is a man aged 35 to 55 with glioma.

J is TRBJ1-1 and V is TRBV10-3, with D maybe TRBD1 (5 bases). CDR3 length: 15 residues. V lost 4 bases and J 1 base, leaving 13 bases between the germline ends. Per germline, CDR1 ENHRY and CDR2 SYGVKD. The CDR3 is CAISGGRVWNTEAFF. DNA for the CDR3: TGTGCCATCAGTGGGGGGAGGGTCTGGAACACTGAAGCTTTCTTT.

The J gene is TRBJ2-2, the V gene TRBV6-5; D unresolved. Trimming pared 6 bases from V and 6 bases from J, leaving 17 bases between. Germline-derived CDR1 and CDR2 are MNHEY and SVGAGI. This CDR3 is 15 amino acids long. In DNA, the CDR3 is TGTGCCAGCAGGGATTCCGGAAACCGGGCCGGGGAGCTGTTTTTT. Amino acids: CASRDSGNRAGELFF.

The chain employs TRBV9 and TRBJ2-3; tentatively, D is TRBD1 or TRBD2 (6 bases each). This CDR3 contains 14 residues. The V gene lost 0 bases and the J gene lost 8 bases, with 13 bases spanning the gap. Germline lookup yields CDR1 SGDLS and CDR2 YYNGEE. CDR3 protein: CASSVGGAQITQYF. The CDR3 DNA reads TGTGCCAGCAGCGTAGGGGGGGCGCAAATTACGCAGTATTTT.

In its sample, this clone was seen once. This chain links TRBV5-1 with TRBJ1-6; D is unclear. Germline V CDR1 and CDR2: SGHRS, YFSETQ. The CDR3 is made up of 15 amino acids. V gave up 1 base and J gave up 9 bases, with 14 bases separating them. The CDR3 sequence: CASSLNDITPSPLHF. DNA of the CDR3: TGCGCCAGCAGCTTGAACGACATAACCCCTTCACCCCTCCACTTT.

The chain is built from TRBV29-1 and TRBJ2-7; 7 bases match TRBD1. Germline lookup yields CDR1 SQVTM and CDR2 ANQGSEA. V lost 4 bases and J lost 6; bases outside the gene matches: 12. The CDR3 is made up of 14 amino acids. The CDR3 loop reads CSVGVGQGVGEQYF. The CDR3 DNA reads TGCAGCGTTGGAGTGGGGCAGGGGGTCGGCGAGCAGTACTTC.

The rearrangement joins TRBV5-1 to TRBJ2-2, with no clear D. V was shortened by 0 bases and J by 4 bases, with 7 bases between the two germline ends. The CDR3 has 14 amino acids. Germline V lookup: CDR1 SGHRS, CDR2 YFSETQ. The CDR3 spells CASSLVAVTGELFF. The CDR3 nucleotides read TGCGCCAGCAGCTTGGTTGCGGTCACCGGGGAGCTGTTTTTT.

The chain uses TRBV11-2 and TRBJ1-2, with 8 positions matching TRBD1. V lost 1 base to trimming and J lost 4 bases; unmatched junction nucleotides: 8. Germline CDR1 and CDR2: SGHAT and FQNNGV. The CDR3 has 16 amino acids. CDR3: CASSLVGQAPLYGYTF. The DNA for the CDR3 is TGTGCCAGCAGCTTAGTGGGACAGGCACCCCTCTATGGCTACACCTTC. The entire variable domain, with the rest obtained from reference TRBV11-2 and TRBJ1-2, is as follows: EAGVAQSPRYKIIEKRQSVAFWCNPISGHATLYWYQQILGQGPKLLIQFQNNGVVDDSQLPKDRFSAERLKGVDSTLKIQPAKLEDSAVYLCASSLVGQAPLYGYTFGSGTRLTVV.

Here the CDR3 reads CASRSGLPNEKLFF. CDR3 nucleotides: TGTGCCAGCAGATCAGGTTTACCTAATGAAAAACTGTTTTTT. The chain joins TRBV6-5 to TRBJ1-4, with unresolved D. The germline CDR1 and CDR2 sequences are MNHEY and SVGAGI. Trimming left V 6 bases short and J 3 bases short, with 11 bases between. The CDR3 contains 14 residues.

This clone was detected only a few times. V and J are TRBV7-3 and TRBJ2-2; 9 bases agree with TRBD1. The CDR3 length is 16 residues. CDR1 and CDR2 (germline): SGHTA, FQGTGA. V lost 5 bases to trimming and J lost 0 bases; unmatched junction nucleotides: 4. This chain's CDR3 is CASSPWDRANTGELFF. CDR3 bases: TGTGCCAGCAGCCCATGGGACAGGGCGAACACCGGGGAGCTGTTTTTT.

This sequence joins TRBV5-1 and TRBJ2-3; D gene unclear. The germline CDR1 and CDR2 sequences are SGHRS and YFSETQ. The CDR3 runs 15 residues. V was cut by 0 bases and J by 2 bases, with 10 bases left in between. CDR3 in DNA: TGCGCCAGCAGCTTGGAAGCGCGCGTCACAGATACGCAGTATTTT. This gives the protein CASSLEARVTDTQYF.

This clone was recorded a few times. This chain joins TRBV6-5 and TRBJ2-1; 9 positions match TRBD1. With 6 bases clipped from V and 4 bases from J, the junction kept 7 bases outside the gene matches. CDR1 MNHEY and CDR2 SVGAGI come from the germline V gene. The CDR3 is 15 amino acids. CDR3 in DNA: TGTGCCAGCAGGGGAAGCGGGACAGGGTACAATGAGCAGTTCTTC. Translated: CASRGSGTGYNEQFF.

This clone was seen only once. The V and J genes are TRBV9 and TRBJ2-3, with D possibly matching TRBD2 (6 bases). Trimming took 2 bases from V and 7 from J, leaving 11 bases between them. CDR1 is SGDLS and CDR2 is YYNGEE in the germline V gene. The CDR3 is made up of 13 amino acids. The CDR3 loop reads CASSVGGRNTQYF. CDR3 in DNA: TGTGCCAGCAGCGTTGGGGGGAGGAATACGCAGTATTTT. Variable domain in full (rest from reference TRBV9 and TRBJ2-3): DSGVTQTPKHLITATGQRVTLRCSPRSGDLSVYWYQQSLDQGLQFLIQYYNGEERAKGNILERFSAQQFPDLHSELNLSSLELGDSALYFCASSVGGRNTQYFGPGTRLTVL.

The chain couples TRBV2 to TRBJ2-7; D remains unclear. V was shortened by 6 bases and J by 7 bases, with 16 bases between the two germline ends. Germline values: CDR1 SNHLY, CDR2 FYNNEI. The CDR3 is 13 amino acids. This CDR3 reads CASSRRLTREQYF. The CDR3 DNA follows: TGTGCCAGCAGCCGCCGTCTGACTCGGGAGCAGTACTTC.

V is TRBV6-6 and J is TRBJ2-2; D possibly corresponds to TRBD2 (6 bases). In germline, CDR1 is MNHNY, CDR2 SVGAGI (reference sequence). The CDR3 has 14 residues. Trimming left V 5 bases short and J 2 bases short, with 9 bases between. The CDR3 region is CASSRTINTGELFF. CDR3 DNA: TGTGCCAGCAGTCGGACTATAAACACCGGGGAGCTGTTTTTT.

V is TRBV7-6 and J is TRBJ1-6, with TRBD1 identical over 10 bases. This CDR3 has 15 amino acids. J lost 10 bases, V lost 1 base, and 4 bases had no gene match. Germline-derived CDR1 and CDR2 are SGHVS and FNYEAQ. The CDR3 nucleotides are TGTGCCAGCAGCTTAGAGACAGGGGGCTACTCACCCCTCCACTTT. Translation: CASSLETGGYSPLHF.

This clone was detected only a few times. J is TRBJ2-4 and V is TRBV28; the match to TRBD2 covers 10 bases. The CDR3 covers 15 residues. Trimming cost V 6 bases and J 5 bases; bases outside gene matches: 7. Germline lookup yields CDR1 MDHEN and CDR2 SYDVKM. The CDR3 loop is CASSSGTSDENIQYF. In DNA form, the CDR3 reads TGTGCCAGCAGCAGCGGGACTAGCGATGAAAACATTCAGTACTTC.

The chain has TRBV5-4 and TRBJ2-7; D is uncertain. The CDR3 has 12 amino acids. Trimming left V 3 bases short and J 4 bases short, with 8 bases between. Looked up from germline, CDR1 is SGHNT and CDR2 is YYREEE (reference sequence). The CDR3 coding sequence is TGTGCCAGCAGCTACGACATTTACGAGCAGTACTTC. Protein: CASSYDIYEQYF.